The clone carrying this TCR beta chain appeared once. There are 15 residues in the CDR3. Trimming removed 0 bases from V and 6 bases from J; junction bases left unmatched: 4. The germline CDR1 and CDR2 sequences are GTSNPN and SVGIG (reference sequence). The sample is drawn from a study of blood T cell repertoires in COVID-19. Turning to the study itself: The United States, Italy and Spain supplied acute and convalescent COVID-19 samples. T cells, B-cell-depleted T cells, or PBMCs supplied cDNA or gDNA.

As handled by the study authors: It was from reference gene primer amplification that nucleated cell counts were estimated. Sequenced by immunoSEQ multiplex PCR; TCRdb stores in-frame clones only, minus some. The DNA was the basis for D and trimming; V, J and clone size are from that table. The sample has 50,000 or so clones, roughly 85% seen once. Sequences were obtained from peripheral blood. The rearrangement links TRBV30 to TRBJ1-5; TRBD1 agrees at 11 bases. This clonotype was sampled from a human donor in a cohort sampled during active COVID-19. In nucleotides, the CDR3 is TGTGCCTGGAGTGTGGGACAGGGGGAGTTTCAGCCCCAGCATTTT. As protein: CAWSVGQGEFQPQHF.